This entry describes one T cell receptor (beta chain). Sequencing used immunoSEQ multiplex PCR; TCRdb keeps in-frame clones, though not all of them. The data hold about 150,000 clones, with 94% observed a single time. This entry comes from a study of OX40 agonist ivuxolimab in advanced cancers. As for the study in general: Hepatocellular carcinoma, melanoma, renal cell or head and neck cancer was diagnosed in the dose-escalation patients. Averaging 60 years in age, with a range of roughly 20 to 90, the cohort was 65% to 90% male. Three patients, one with hepatocellular carcinoma and two with cutaneous melanoma, achieved partial responses.

In germline, CDR1 is MDHEN, CDR2 SYDVKM. CDR3 length: 13 residues. The germline V and J ends were trimmed by 3 bases and 7 bases, with 12 bases remaining between them. The rearrangement links TRBV28 to TRBJ1-2; D unclear. The TCR originated in an adult with an advanced solid tumor such as melanoma, head and neck, liver or kidney cancer. The source was CD4+ or CD8+ T cells sorted from blood, collected in a trial of the OX40 agonist ivuxolimab. CDR3 sequence (DNA): TGTGCCAGCAGTTTGATGGGTATCTCTGGCTACACCTTC. Translated, it gives CASSLMGISGYTF.